Below, 8 T cell receptor beta chains from the same sample are listed, as sequenced in a study of radiotherapy plus CTLA-4 blockade in lung cancer (dated by TCRdb to 2016 to 2018). The receptor library was made with the immunoSEQ multiplex PCR assay. Entries here come from immuneACCESS through TCRdb and include only in-frame sequences with V and J called. Some clones fail to appear in such tables; in the studies checked, an unresolved V gene covers under half of the shortfall, and the cause of the remainder is unknown. This sample comprises about 100,000 clones, roughly four fifths of them detected only once. The ten largest clonotypes hold around 0.79% of the sample. The specimen was peripheral blood, collected from a patient treated with radiotherapy plus ipilimumab. Receptor source: a human donor with non-small cell lung cancer who had stable disease on radiotherapy plus ipilimumab.

CDR3 sequence (DNA): TGTGCCAGCAGCTTAGCGGTTATGGGCCATTCACCCCTCCACTTT. Amino acid sequence: CASSLAVMGHSPLHF. The chain couples TRBV7-8 to TRBJ1-6, with unresolved D. The CDR3 is 15 residues long. V gave up 0 bases and J gave up 8 bases, with 11 bases separating them. Looked up from germline, CDR1 is SGHVS and CDR2 is FQNEAQ.

The V call is TRBV5-4, the J call TRBJ2-5; 7 nucleotides line up with TRBD2. CDR1 and CDR2 from the germline V gene are SGHNT and YYREEE (reference sequence). The ends lost 5 bases at V and 2 bases at J; junction bases unmatched: 12. The CDR3 totals 16 residues. CDR3 protein: CASSSLGGERQETQYF. DNA of the CDR3: TGTGCCAGCAGTTCCCTGGGGGGGGAAAGGCAAGAGACCCAGTACTTC.

The J gene is TRBJ2-3, the V gene TRBV6-4; D is unresolved. V was cut by 3 bases and J by 7 bases, with 8 bases left in between. This CDR3 contains 12 residues. The V gene's germline CDR1 is MRHNA and CDR2 SNTAGT. As DNA, the CDR3 is TGTGCCAGCAGTGAGAAAGGTCATACGCAGTATTTT. Encoded protein: CASSEKGHTQYF.

The rearrangement links TRBV9 to TRBJ2-3; the match to TRBD2 covers 10 bases. Trimming cost V 3 bases and J 5 bases; bases outside gene matches: 9. The CDR3 loop spans 16 amino acids. CDR1 is SGDLS and CDR2 is YYNGEE in the germline V gene. The CDR3 spells CASSAEIAGGQDTQYF. Written as DNA, the CDR3 is TGTGCCAGCAGCGCAGAAATAGCGGGGGGCCAAGATACGCAGTATTTT.

The rearrangement links TRBV7-9 to TRBJ1-1; D is unresolved. The CDR3 is 16 residues long. CDR1 is SEHNR and CDR2 is FQNEAQ in the germline V gene (reference sequence). Trimming left V 0 bases short and J 1 base short, with 12 bases between. The CDR3 DNA is TGTGCCAGCAGCTTAGCTTCCATGCTTAAGAACACTGAAGCTTTCTTT. The encoded protein is CASSLASMLKNTEAFF.

The V and J genes are TRBV29-1 and TRBJ2-7; D may match TRBD1 or TRBD2 (6 bases each). The CDR3 runs 15 residues. CDR1 is SQVTM, CDR2 ANQGSEA, per germline. Trimming removed 6 bases from V and 1 base from J, with 19 bases in between. The CDR3 protein is CSVGGLGGASYEQYF. Written as DNA, the CDR3 is TGCAGCGTAGGGGGATTAGGAGGGGCGTCCTACGAGCAGTACTTC.

Concerning this clone: Other DNA sequences in this sample translate to the same CDR3. The genes are TRBV28 and TRBJ2-5; D gene uncertain. Germline lookup yields CDR1 MDHEN and CDR2 SYDVKM. CDR3 size: 11 residues. Trimming pared 3 bases from V and 5 bases from J, leaving 4 bases between. The CDR3 sequence is CASSFQETQYF. Written as DNA, the CDR3 is TGTGCCAGCAGTTTCCAGGAGACCCAGTACTTC.

The chain couples TRBV7-9 to TRBJ2-5, with 7 nucleotides matching TRBD2. The J segment lost 1 base and the V segment lost 6 bases, leaving 5 bases of the junction unmatched. CDR1 and CDR2 from the germline V gene are SEHNR and FQNEAQ (reference sequence). This CDR3 region has 14 residues. DNA for the CDR3: TGTGCCAGCAGGGGGGAGGGACCCCAAGAGACCCAGTACTTC. It yields the protein CASRGEGPQETQYF. Together with reference TRBV7-9 and TRBJ2-5, the CDR3 gives the full variable domain: DTGVSQNPRHKITKRGQNVTFRCDPISEHNRLYWYRQTLGQGPEFLTYFQNEAQLEKSRLLSDRFSAERPKGSFSTLEIQRTEQGDSAMYLCASRGEGPQETQYFGPGTRLLVL.